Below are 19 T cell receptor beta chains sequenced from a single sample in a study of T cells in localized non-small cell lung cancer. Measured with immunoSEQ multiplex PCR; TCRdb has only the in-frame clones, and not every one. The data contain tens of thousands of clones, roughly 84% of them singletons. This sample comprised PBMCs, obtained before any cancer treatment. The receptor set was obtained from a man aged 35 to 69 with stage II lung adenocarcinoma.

The CDR3 DNA reads TGTGCCAGCAGTGTATATTCCGGGACAGGAAACACCATATATTTT. Translated: CASSVYSGTGNTIYF. The chain has TRBV6-5 and TRBJ1-3; possibly TRBD1 for D (6 bases). CDR1 and CDR2 (germline): MNHEY, SVGAGI. Trimming removed 5 bases from V and 4 bases from J, with 15 bases in between. The CDR3 length is 15 residues.

CDR3 in DNA: TGTGCCAGCAGCTTGACACAGAGAAAAGAGACCCAGTACTTC. Encoded protein: CASSLTQRKETQYF. This chain joins TRBV5-6 and TRBJ2-5; D gene ambiguous. Germline V lookup: CDR1 SGHDT, CDR2 YYEEEE. This CDR3 is 14 amino acids long. V was pared by 1 base and J by 3 bases, with 10 bases between.

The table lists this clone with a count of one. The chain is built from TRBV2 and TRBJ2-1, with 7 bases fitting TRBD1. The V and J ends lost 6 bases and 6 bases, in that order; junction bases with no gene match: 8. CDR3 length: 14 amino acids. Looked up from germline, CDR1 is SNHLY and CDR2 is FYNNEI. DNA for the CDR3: TGTGCCAGCAGCGTGCAGGGGGTTGTCAATGAGCAGTTCTTC. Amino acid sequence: CASSVQGVVNEQFF.

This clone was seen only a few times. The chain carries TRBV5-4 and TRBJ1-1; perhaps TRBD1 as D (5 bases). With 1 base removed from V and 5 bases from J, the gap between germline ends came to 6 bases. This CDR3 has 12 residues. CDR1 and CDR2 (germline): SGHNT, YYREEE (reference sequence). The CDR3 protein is CASSLRGTEAFF. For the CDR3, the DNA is TGTGCCAGCAGCTTGAGGGGTACTGAAGCTTTCTTT.

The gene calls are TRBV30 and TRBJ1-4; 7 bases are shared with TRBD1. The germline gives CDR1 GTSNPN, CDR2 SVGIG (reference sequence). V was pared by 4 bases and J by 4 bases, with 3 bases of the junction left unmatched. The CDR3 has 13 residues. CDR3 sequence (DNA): TGTGCCTGGACGGGACAGAGTAATGAAAAACTGTTTTTT. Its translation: CAWTGQSNEKLFF.

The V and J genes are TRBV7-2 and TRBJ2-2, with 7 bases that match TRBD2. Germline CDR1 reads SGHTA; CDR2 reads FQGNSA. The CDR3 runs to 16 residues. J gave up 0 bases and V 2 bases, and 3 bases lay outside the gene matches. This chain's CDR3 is CASSLRLAPNTGELFF. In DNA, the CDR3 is TGTGCCAGCAGCTTACGACTAGCCCCGAACACCGGGGAGCTGTTTTTT.

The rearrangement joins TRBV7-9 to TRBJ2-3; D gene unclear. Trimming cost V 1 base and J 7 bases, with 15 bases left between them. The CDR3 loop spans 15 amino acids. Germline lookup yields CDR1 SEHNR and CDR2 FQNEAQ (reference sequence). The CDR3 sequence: CASSLEGGSINTQYF. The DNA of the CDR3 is TGTGCCAGCAGCTTAGAAGGCGGTAGCATCAATACGCAGTATTTT. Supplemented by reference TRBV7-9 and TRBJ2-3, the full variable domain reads DTGVSQNPRHKITKRGQNVTFRCDPISEHNRLYWYRQTLGQGPEFLTYFQNEAQLEKSRLLSDRFSAERPKGSFSTLEIQRTEQGDSAMYLCASSLEGGSINTQYFGPGTRLTVL.

The CDR3 nucleotides read TGTGCCAGTAGTATTACAGCGGGAGCCCCGTACAATGAGCAGTTCTTC. Protein product: CASSITAGAPYNEQFF. V is TRBV19 and J is TRBJ2-1; 8 bases fit TRBD2. V shed 3 bases and J 4 bases; nucleotides not matched to a gene: 8. The germline V gene has CDR1 LNHDA and CDR2 SQIVND (reference sequence). The CDR3 length is 16 residues.

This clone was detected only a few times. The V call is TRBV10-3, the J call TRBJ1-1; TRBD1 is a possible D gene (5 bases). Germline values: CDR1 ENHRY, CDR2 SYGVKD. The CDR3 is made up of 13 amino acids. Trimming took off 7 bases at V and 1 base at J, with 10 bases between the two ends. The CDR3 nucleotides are TGTGCCATCAACGCGGGGGGGAACACTGAAGCTTTCTTT. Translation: CAINAGGNTEAFF.

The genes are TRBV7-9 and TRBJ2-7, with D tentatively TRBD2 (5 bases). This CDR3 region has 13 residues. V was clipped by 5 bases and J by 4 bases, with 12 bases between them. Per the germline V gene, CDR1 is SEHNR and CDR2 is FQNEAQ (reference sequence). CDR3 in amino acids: CASSPAGGYEQYF. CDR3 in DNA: TGTGCCAGCAGCCCGGCGGGTGGGTACGAGCAGTACTTC.

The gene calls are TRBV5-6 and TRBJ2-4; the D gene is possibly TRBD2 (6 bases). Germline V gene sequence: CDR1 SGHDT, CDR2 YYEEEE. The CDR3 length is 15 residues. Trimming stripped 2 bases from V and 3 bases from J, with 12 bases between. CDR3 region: CASSLGREIKNIQYF. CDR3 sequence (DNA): TGTGCCAGCAGCTTAGGCCGGGAGATCAAAAACATTCAGTACTTC.

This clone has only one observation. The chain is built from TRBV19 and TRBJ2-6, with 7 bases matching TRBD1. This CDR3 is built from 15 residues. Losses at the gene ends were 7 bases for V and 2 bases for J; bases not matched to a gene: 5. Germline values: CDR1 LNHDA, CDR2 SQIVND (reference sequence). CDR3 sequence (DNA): TGTGCCAGTACAAACGACAGGGCTGGGGCCAACGTCCTGACTTTC. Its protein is CASTNDRAGANVLTF.

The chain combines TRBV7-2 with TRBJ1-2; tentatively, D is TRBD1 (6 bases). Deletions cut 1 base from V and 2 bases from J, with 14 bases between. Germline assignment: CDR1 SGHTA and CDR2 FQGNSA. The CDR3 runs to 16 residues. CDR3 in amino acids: CASSLVTAGGNYGYTF. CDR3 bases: TGTGCCAGCAGCTTAGTGACCGCGGGGGGCAACTATGGCTACACCTTC.

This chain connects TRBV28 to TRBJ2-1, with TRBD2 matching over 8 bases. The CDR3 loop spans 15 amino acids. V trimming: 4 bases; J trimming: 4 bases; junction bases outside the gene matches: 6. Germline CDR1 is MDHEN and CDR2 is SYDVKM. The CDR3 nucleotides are TGTGCCAGCAGTTCCCCGGGCGGGGGGTACAATGAGCAGTTCTTC. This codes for CASSSPGGGYNEQFF.

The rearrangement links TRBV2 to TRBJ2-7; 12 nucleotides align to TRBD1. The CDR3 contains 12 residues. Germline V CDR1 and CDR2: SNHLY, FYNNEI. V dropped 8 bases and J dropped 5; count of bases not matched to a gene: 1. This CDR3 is CASGTGGNEQYF. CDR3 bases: TGTGCCAGCGGGACAGGGGGCAACGAGCAGTACTTC.

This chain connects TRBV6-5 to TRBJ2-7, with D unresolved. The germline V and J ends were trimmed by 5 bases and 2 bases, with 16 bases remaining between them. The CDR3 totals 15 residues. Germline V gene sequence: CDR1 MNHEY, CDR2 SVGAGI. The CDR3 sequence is CASSSLTQQPYEQYF. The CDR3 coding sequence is TGTGCCAGCAGTAGCCTTACCCAACAACCCTACGAGCAGTACTTC.

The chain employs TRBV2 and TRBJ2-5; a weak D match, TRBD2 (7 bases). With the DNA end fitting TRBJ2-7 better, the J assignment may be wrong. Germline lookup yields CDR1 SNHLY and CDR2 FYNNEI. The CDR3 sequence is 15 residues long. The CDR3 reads CASSGLRAGANEQYF. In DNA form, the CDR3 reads TGTGCCAGCAGTGGGTTGAGGGCGGGGGCAAACGAGCAGTACTTC.

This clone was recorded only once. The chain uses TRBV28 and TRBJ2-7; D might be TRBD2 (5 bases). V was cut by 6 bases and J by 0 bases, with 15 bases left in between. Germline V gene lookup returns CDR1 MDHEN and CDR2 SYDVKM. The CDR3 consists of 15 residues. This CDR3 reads CASSEAAPYSYEQYF. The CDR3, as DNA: TGTGCCAGCAGCGAAGCGGCTCCTTACTCCTACGAGCAGTACTTC. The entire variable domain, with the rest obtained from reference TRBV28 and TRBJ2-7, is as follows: DVKVTQSSRYLVKRTGEKVFLECVQDMDHENMFWYRQDPGLGLRLIYFSYDVKMKEKGDIPEGYSVSREKKERFSLILESASTNQTSMYLCASSEAAPYSYEQYFGPGTRLTVT.

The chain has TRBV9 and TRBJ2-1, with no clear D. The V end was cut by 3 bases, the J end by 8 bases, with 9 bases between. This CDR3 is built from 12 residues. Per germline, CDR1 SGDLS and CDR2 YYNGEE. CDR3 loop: CASSAHGDEQFF. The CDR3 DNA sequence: TGTGCCAGCAGCGCCCATGGGGATGAGCAGTTCTTC.